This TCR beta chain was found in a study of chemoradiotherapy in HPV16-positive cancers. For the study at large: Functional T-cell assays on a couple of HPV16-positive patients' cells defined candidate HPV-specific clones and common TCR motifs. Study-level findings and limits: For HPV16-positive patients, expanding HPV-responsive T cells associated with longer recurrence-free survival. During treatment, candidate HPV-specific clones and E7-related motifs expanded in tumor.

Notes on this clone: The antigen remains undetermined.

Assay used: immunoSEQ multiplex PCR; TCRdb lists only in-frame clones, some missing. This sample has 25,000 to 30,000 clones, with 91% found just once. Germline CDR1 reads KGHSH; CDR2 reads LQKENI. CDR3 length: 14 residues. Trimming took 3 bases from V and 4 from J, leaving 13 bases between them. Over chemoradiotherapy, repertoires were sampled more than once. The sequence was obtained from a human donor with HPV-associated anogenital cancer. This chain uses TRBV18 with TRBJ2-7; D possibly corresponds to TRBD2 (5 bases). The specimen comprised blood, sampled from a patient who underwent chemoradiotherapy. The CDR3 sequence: CASSPVGEKYEQYF. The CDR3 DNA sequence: TGTGCCAGCTCACCTGTTGGGGAGAAGTACGAGCAGTACTTC.